This T cell receptor beta chain was retrieved from a study of T cell responses to AZD1222 COVID-19 vaccine. Study-level points and caveats: Two AZD1222 administrations were followed by greater Spike-specific TCR breadth and depth. Among spike-specific TCRs, nearly half reportedly target unmutated variant regions. Only 5 or 6 people who got AZD1222 tested seropositive at baseline. Vaccine-associated CD4 TCRs ranged over spike, dominating at 160-218 and 743-854.

Worth noting for this clone: The antigen is undetermined.

Assay: immunoSEQ multiplex PCR; the TCRdb copy retains only in-frame clones and omits some. Of under 85,000 clones in the sample, 88% are singletons; the top ten hold roughly 5%. CDR1 is MDHEN and CDR2 is SYDVKM in the germline V gene. Trimming took off 7 bases at V and 5 bases at J, with 11 bases between the two ends. The CDR3 runs to 13 residues. Material: peripheral blood, obtained on day 0 of MenACWY control vaccination. This clonotype originated in an adult in good health. J is TRBJ2-2 and V is TRBV28; D unclear. CDR3 bases: TGTGCCAGCATGATTCTAGATACCGGGGAGCTGTTTTTT. Protein: CASMILDTGELFF.